The present TCR beta chain was sequenced within a study of CXCR3-negative and CXCR3-positive naive CD8 T cells. Naive CD8+ T cells displayed a CD45RO-CCR7+CD27+CD95- phenotype. Considering frequency, this clonotype is medium-sized. UMI-labeled 5' RACE TRB cDNA libraries were prepared from the cells. TCRdb re-called the 5' RACE reads and gives one entry per CDR3 protein, without DNA. This table holds about 62,000 distinct CDR3 sequences. Source material: naive CXCR3- CD8+ T cells from blood. Sample subset: CD45RO-CCR7+CD27+CD95- naive CD8+ T cells lacking CXCR3 (TNR3-). This sequence originates from a human donor in good health. Some clones in this sample may be carry-over from other donors' samples.

The CDR3 loop reads CSAKAGNRGTDTQYF. The chain carries TRBV20-1 and TRBJ2-3; TCRdb selects TRBD1, and the lack of DNA leaves this call unchecked. Germline-derived CDR1 and CDR2 are DFQATT and SNEGSKA (reference sequence). CDR3 length: 15 amino acids.